This TCR beta chain was sequenced during a study of shared clonotypes between healthy human individuals. The study, taken as a whole, reports: Sharing across four donors was highest in naive CD4 (roughly 5%) and lowest in memory CD8 (around 0.4%). The low donor count limited represented genetic and exposure-history diversity. As a rule, naive subsets had a larger estimated richness than memory subsets.

CD45RO-negative, CCR7-positively selected cells formed the naive CD8 fraction, excluding terminally differentiated effector memory CD45RA+ cells. Regarding this clone: As yet, its antigen is unknown.

Deep-level running was used for the assay. Using immunoSEQ multiplex PCR, the repertoire was profiled, and TCRdb retains in-frame clones only, with some absent. This table holds about 2 million clones, over 85% found once. Trimming removed 3 bases at V and 2 bases at J, with 8 bases between. Germline V gives CDR1 ENHRY, CDR2 SYGVKD. The CDR3 has 15 residues. The origin of this receptor is a young man in good health. The sample was naive CD8+ T cells sorted from blood. The chain links TRBV10-3 to TRBJ2-6; perhaps TRBD2 as D (5 bases). The DNA of the CDR3 is TGTGCCATCAGTGACCCGGGGACTGGGGCCAACGTCCTGACTTTC. Translation gives CAISDPGTGANVLTF.